These 20 T cell receptor beta chains share one sample of origin, sequenced in a study of fetal regulatory T cell absence and autoimmunity listed by TCRdb under 2017. The library came from the immunoSEQ multiplex PCR assay. TCRdb took over this immuneACCESS table, retaining in-frame rearrangements with V and J assigned. Such tables are incomplete; in checked studies, under half of the missing clones stem from an unresolved V gene, and the remainder is unexplained. The sample yields approximately 94,000 clones; approximately 75% were counted once. The ten biggest clones cover 2% of the sample. The material sequenced was pancreas tissue. The receptors originated from a male donor with IPEX syndrome.

V gene TRBV9 combines with J gene TRBJ2-3, with 10 bases identical to TRBD2. The CDR3 has 16 residues. CDR1 and CDR2 from the germline V gene are SGDLS and YYNGEE. Losses at the gene ends were 2 bases for V and 2 bases for J; bases not matched to a gene: 5. Written as DNA, the CDR3 is TGTGCCAGCAGCGTCGCTAGCGGGGGCCTCACAGATACGCAGTATTTT. Translated, it gives CASSVASGGLTDTQYF.

V gene TRBV19 combines with J gene TRBJ2-1; maybe TRBD2 (5 bases). Per the germline V gene, CDR1 is LNHDA and CDR2 is SQIVND (reference sequence). This CDR3 has 16 residues. Deletions cut 4 bases from V and 4 bases from J, with 17 bases between. CDR3: CASSTRFLAGYNEQFF. The CDR3 DNA reads as TGTGCCAGTAGTACCCGATTTTTGGCGGGTTACAATGAGCAGTTCTTC.

The CDR3: CASSKEEHNYEQYF. DNA for the CDR3: TGTGCCAGCAGCAAAGAGGAACATAACTACGAGCAGTACTTC. The chain is built from TRBV21-1 and TRBJ2-7. TRBV21-1 is an annotated pseudogene. The CDR3 length is 14 residues.

A note on this clone: The sample contains more than one DNA sequence encoding this CDR3. V gene TRBV29-1 combines with J gene TRBJ2-2, with no clear D. V dropped 1 base and J dropped 0 bases, with 3 bases sitting between them. This CDR3 has 13 residues. Germline V gene lookup returns CDR1 SQVTM and CDR2 ANQGSEA. DNA for the CDR3: TGCAGCGTTGAAGCTGCGAACACCGGGGAGCTGTTTTTT. It is translated as CSVEAANTGELFF.

The DNA of the CDR3 is TGTGCCAGCAGCCAGGGTACTAGCTGGGGCGGGGAGCTGTTTTTT. This translates into CASSQGTSWGGELFF. V is TRBV2 and J is TRBJ2-2; a weak D match, TRBD2 (6 bases). The CDR3 totals 15 residues. Germline V lookup: CDR1 SNHLY, CDR2 FYNNEI. V lost 6 bases, J lost 7 bases, and 18 bases lay in between.

The rearrangement joins TRBV18 to TRBJ1-2; 7 bases align to TRBD1. From germline, CDR1 is KGHSH and CDR2 LQKENI. V shed 2 bases and J 4 bases; nucleotides not matched to a gene: 7. CDR3 length equals 15 residues. The CDR3 DNA follows: TGTGCCAGCTCACCATGGGGACAGTTCTTCTATGGCTACACCTTC. It codes for CASSPWGQFFYGYTF.

The chain carries TRBV7-2 and TRBJ2-3; 10 bases are shared with TRBD2. The CDR3 totals 18 residues. Trimming at V came to 2 bases and at J to 0 bases, leaving 8 bases not matched to a gene. The germline gives CDR1 SGHTA, CDR2 FQGNSA. CDR3 DNA sequence: TGTGCCAGCAGCTTAAGGGCTAGCGGGGGCCTTAGCACAGATACGCAGTATTTT. This encodes CASSLRASGGLSTDTQYF. Full variable domain (rest looked up from reference TRBV7-2 and TRBJ2-3): GAGVSQSPSNKVTEKGKDVELRCDPISGHTALYWYRQSLGQGLEFLIYFQGNSAPDKSGLPSDRFSAERTGGSVSTLTIQRTQQEDSAVYLCASSLRASGGLSTDTQYFGPGTRLTVL.

V usage is TRBV7-9 and J usage is TRBJ2-2; no definite D call. The CDR3 length is 17 residues. Germline V gene lookup returns CDR1 SEHNR and CDR2 FQNEAQ (reference sequence). V lost 5 bases and J lost 4, with 20 bases in between. The CDR3 reads CASSPTPGLWITGELFF. CDR3 nucleotides: TGTGCCAGCAGCCCGACCCCAGGCCTCTGGATCACCGGGGAGCTGTTTTTT.

V and J are TRBV2 and TRBJ2-5; a possible D gene is TRBD2 (6 bases). CDR3 size: 15 residues. Germline CDR1 is SNHLY and CDR2 is FYNNEI. Trimming shortened V by 8 bases and J by 2 bases, and 18 bases separated the two germline ends. The CDR3 coding sequence is TGTGCCAGCGGTAGACGAGGACTACCACAAGAGACCCAGTACTTC. It encodes CASGRRGLPQETQYF.

The chain recombines TRBV14 with TRBJ2-5; D gene uncertain. Between the trimmed V and J ends, which lost 0 bases and 6 bases, there was a span of 5 bases. This CDR3 contains 12 residues. Germline V lookup: CDR1 SGHDN, CDR2 FVKESK. CDR3 residues: CASSQEWKTQYF. Written as DNA, the CDR3 is TGTGCCAGCAGCCAAGAGTGGAAGACCCAGTACTTC.

This clone was found a few times. V gene TRBV7-2 combines with J gene TRBJ2-7, with 11 bases matching TRBD2. Trimming cost V 1 base and J 3 bases; bases outside gene matches: 2. This CDR3 has 15 amino acids. The germline CDR1 and CDR2 sequences are SGHTA and FQGNSA. The CDR3 is CASSLGLAGSYEQYF. CDR3 coding DNA: TGTGCCAGCAGCTTAGGACTAGCGGGGAGCTACGAGCAGTACTTC.

V gene TRBV4-3 combines with J gene TRBJ2-5; D could derive from TRBD1 or TRBD2 (6 bases each). Germline lookup yields CDR1 LGHNA and CDR2 YSLEER. V lost 4 bases to trimming and J lost 3 bases, with 15 bases between them. The CDR3 is 15 residues long. The CDR3 loop is CASSRVWGAKETQYF. CDR3 in DNA: TGCGCCAGCAGCCGGGTCTGGGGGGCCAAAGAGACCCAGTACTTC.

This chain links TRBV5-1 with TRBJ2-5, with a possible D match to TRBD1 (7 bases). Germline CDR1 is SGHRS and CDR2 is YFSETQ. V was shortened by 7 bases and J by 3 bases, with 13 bases between the two germline ends. The CDR3 has 13 residues. In DNA, the CDR3 is TGCGCCAGCCGGACAGGAGGGGAAGAGACCCAGTACTTC. Its translation: CASRTGGEETQYF. Together with reference TRBV5-1 and TRBJ2-5, the CDR3 gives the full variable domain: KAGVTQTPRYLIKTRGQQVTLSCSPISGHRSVSWYQQTPGQGLQFLFEYFSETQRNKGNFPGRFSGRQFSNSRSEMNVSTLELGDSALYLCASRTGGEETQYFGPGTRLLVL.

The CDR3 DNA sequence: TGTGCCAGCAGCCCACGTGGTGGGACTAGCGGTTTAGCCAAAAACATTCAGTACTTC. It translates to CASSPRGGTSGLAKNIQYF. This chain connects TRBV7-9 to TRBJ2-4, with 11 bases lining up with TRBD2. The CDR3 loop spans 19 amino acids. Looked up from germline, CDR1 is SEHNR and CDR2 is FQNEAQ (reference sequence). V dropped 5 bases and J dropped 0; count of bases not matched to a gene: 12. Combining the CDR3 with reference TRBV7-9 and TRBJ2-4 gives the whole variable domain DTGVSQNPRHKITKRGQNVTFRCDPISEHNRLYWYRQTLGQGPEFLTYFQNEAQLEKSRLLSDRFSAERPKGSFSTLEIQRTEQGDSAMYLCASSPRGGTSGLAKNIQYFGAGTRLSVL.

This clone was observed a single time. The rearrangement links TRBV27 to TRBJ2-7; 10 bases agree with TRBD2. Trimming cost V 6 bases and J 0 bases; bases outside gene matches: 5. Germline assignment: CDR1 MNHEY and CDR2 SMNVEV (reference sequence). This CDR3 has 15 amino acids. The CDR3 DNA sequence: TGTGCCAGCAGGTTAGCGGGAGGTCCCTCCTACGAGCAGTACTTC. Its protein product is CASRLAGGPSYEQYF.

V and J are TRBV28 and TRBJ2-7; 11 bases map to TRBD1. Looked up from germline, CDR1 is MDHEN and CDR2 is SYDVKM. The CDR3 totals 14 residues. J gave up 3 bases and V 3 bases, and 1 base lay outside the gene matches. CDR3 sequence reads: CASSFGTGGYEQYF. In nucleotides, the CDR3 is TGTGCCAGCAGTTTCGGGACAGGGGGCTACGAGCAGTACTTC.

This clone was counted a single time. The chain has TRBV4-1 and TRBJ2-7; 10 bases map to TRBD1. The germline V gene encodes CDR1 MGHRA and CDR2 YSYEKL. CDR3 length: 20 amino acids. With 4 bases clipped from V and 0 bases from J, the junction kept 18 bases outside the gene matches. The CDR3 here is CASSPILGTGALLSSYEQYF. The DNA for the CDR3 is TGCGCCAGCAGCCCTATCCTCGGGACAGGGGCCCTATTAAGCTCCTACGAGCAGTACTTC.

The rearrangement joins TRBV14 to TRBJ2-3; D unresolved. This CDR3 region has 16 residues. Germline values: CDR1 SGHDN, CDR2 FVKESK. Trimming removed 0 bases at V and 6 bases at J, with 16 bases between. The CDR3: CASSQETPWAEDTQYF. The CDR3 nucleotides read TGTGCCAGCAGCCAAGAAACCCCCTGGGCCGAGGATACGCAGTATTTT.

This chain connects TRBV5-4 to TRBJ2-3; D may be TRBD2 (5 bases). Trimming stripped 5 bases from V and 9 bases from J, with 10 bases between. CDR1 SGHNT and CDR2 YYREEE come from the germline V gene (reference sequence). The CDR3 covers 11 residues. DNA for the CDR3: TGTGCCAGCAGTGGCGGGCTAACGCAGTATTTT. Translation: CASSGGLTQYF.

This clone was seen more than once but under ten times. The chain uses TRBV7-2 and TRBJ2-1, with no clear D. Germline-derived CDR1 and CDR2 are SGHTA and FQGNSA. Trimming removed 6 bases from V and 5 bases from J, with 20 bases in between. CDR3 length: 16 amino acids. The DNA of the CDR3 is TGTGCCAGCAGTCCTGCAGCAGGAATCGGACACAATGAGCAGTTCTTC. It encodes CASSPAAGIGHNEQFF. The variable domain in full, completed from reference TRBV7-2 and TRBJ2-1, reads GAGVSQSPSNKVTEKGKDVELRCDPISGHTALYWYRQSLGQGLEFLIYFQGNSAPDKSGLPSDRFSAERTGGSVSTLTIQRTQQEDSAVYLCASSPAAGIGHNEQFFGPGTRLTVL.